Shown below are 22 T cell receptor beta chains from a single sample sequenced in a study of T cell responses to AZD1222 COVID-19 vaccine. Only in-frame clones appear in the TCRdb table, and some are missing; sequencing was by immunoSEQ multiplex PCR. Here the sample spans 140,000 to 150,000 clones, around 92% being singletons. Sequenced here: peripheral blood, sampled 28 days after the second AZD1222 dose. The receptors originated from an adult who received the AZD1222 COVID-19 vaccine.

The chain is built from TRBV12-5 and TRBJ1-1; 7 bases align to TRBD1. Germline V CDR1 and CDR2: LGHNT, FRNRAP. Trimming at V came to 0 bases and at J to 10 bases, leaving 5 bases not matched to a gene. The CDR3 has 13 residues. In nucleotides, the CDR3 is TGTGCTAGTGGTTTGGTGGCAGGGGGGGCAGCTTTCTTT. Encoded protein: CASGLVAGGAAFF.

V gene TRBV7-9 combines with J gene TRBJ1-5; TRBD1 agrees at 9 bases. Germline V CDR1 and CDR2: SEHNR, FQNEAQ (reference sequence). CDR3 length: 17 residues. V was clipped by 1 base and J by 1 base; unmatched bases: 5. The CDR3 spells CASSLGGGTGSNQPQHF. CDR3 nucleotides: TGTGCCAGCAGCTTAGGGGGCGGGACAGGGAGCAATCAGCCCCAGCATTTT.

The chain has TRBV2 and TRBJ2-3; 7 bases line up with TRBD1. Germline CDR1 is SNHLY and CDR2 is FYNNEI. V shed 6 bases and J 1 base; nucleotides not matched to a gene: 13. This CDR3 is 17 amino acids long. CDR3 sequence: CASRPGQYLSGTDTQYF. DNA of the CDR3: TGTGCCAGCAGGCCGGGACAGTATCTCTCCGGCACAGATACGCAGTATTTT.

The J gene is TRBJ1-5, the V gene TRBV4-1; no clear D gene. CDR1 is MGHRA and CDR2 is YSYEKL in the germline V gene. The CDR3 runs to 14 residues. V gave up 1 base and J gave up 4 bases, with 8 bases separating them. CDR3: CASSQGAQNQPQHF. CDR3 nucleotides: TGCGCCAGCAGCCAAGGTGCCCAAAATCAGCCCCAGCATTTT.

The V gene is TRBV7-9, the J gene TRBJ2-7; the D gene is possibly TRBD2 (6 bases). This CDR3 is built from 14 residues. With 0 bases removed from V and 2 bases from J, the gap between germline ends came to 8 bases. Germline V gene lookup returns CDR1 SEHNR and CDR2 FQNEAQ (reference sequence). CDR3 residues: CASSLASGTYEQYF. CDR3 coding DNA: TGTGCCAGCAGCTTAGCTAGCGGCACCTACGAGCAGTACTTC.

This clone was found once. The chain links TRBV27 to TRBJ1-1; D may be TRBD1 (6 bases). The CDR3 loop spans 15 amino acids. The germline V and J ends were trimmed by 6 bases and 1 base, with 15 bases remaining between them. Germline V CDR1 and CDR2: MNHEY, SMNVEV (reference sequence). CDR3 in amino acids: CASRLIGRGNTEAFF. DNA of the CDR3: TGTGCCAGCAGGTTAATCGGCAGGGGGAACACTGAAGCTTTCTTT.

The chain joins TRBV30 to TRBJ2-1; 10 nucleotides match TRBD2. The V and J ends lost 1 base and 4 bases, in that order; junction bases with no gene match: 1. This CDR3 contains 14 residues. Per the germline V gene, CDR1 is GTSNPN and CDR2 is SVGIG (reference sequence). Here the CDR3 reads CAWSATSGYNEQFF. In DNA form, the CDR3 reads TGTGCCTGGAGTGCGACTAGCGGGTACAATGAGCAGTTCTTC.

The chain uses TRBV28 and TRBJ2-1, with D hard to call. The germline V gene encodes CDR1 MDHEN and CDR2 SYDVKM. The germline V and J ends were trimmed by 2 bases and 4 bases, with 3 bases remaining between them. The CDR3 is 12 residues long. In DNA form, the CDR3 reads TGTGCCAGCAGTTTAGAGTACAATGAGCAGTTCTTC. Its translation: CASSLEYNEQFF. Using reference TRBV28 and TRBJ2-1 for the parts outside the CDR3, the full variable domain is DVKVTQSSRYLVKRTGEKVFLECVQDMDHENMFWYRQDPGLGLRLIYFSYDVKMKEKGDIPEGYSVSREKKERFSLILESASTNQTSMYLCASSLEYNEQFFGPGTRLTVL.

The rearrangement links TRBV6-1 to TRBJ1-5; 8 nucleotides agree with TRBD1. The CDR3 is made up of 18 amino acids. Germline V gene lookup returns CDR1 MNHNS and CDR2 SASEGT. The V segment lost 2 bases and the J segment 3 bases; nucleotides outside the gene matches: 12. Here the CDR3 reads CASSENQDRVRPNQPQHF. The CDR3 DNA sequence: TGTGCCAGCAGTGAAAACCAGGACAGGGTAAGACCCAATCAGCCCCAGCATTTT.

The V and J genes are TRBV5-8 and TRBJ2-3; 14 nucleotides line up with TRBD2. The V and J ends lost 3 bases and 4 bases, in that order; junction bases with no gene match: 4. The CDR3 has 16 residues. The germline gives CDR1 SGHTS, CDR2 YDEGEE. Here the CDR3 reads CASSSGLAGAPDTQYF. In DNA, the CDR3 is TGTGCCAGCAGCTCGGGACTAGCGGGAGCCCCAGATACGCAGTATTTT. Full variable domain (rest looked up from reference TRBV5-8 and TRBJ2-3): EAGVTQSPTHLIKTRGQQATLRCSPISGHTSVYWYQQALGLGLQFLLWYDEGEERNRGNFPPRFSGRQFPNYSSELNVNALELEDSALYLCASSSGLAGAPDTQYFGPGTRLTVL.

The sample holds one count of this clone. This CDR3 reads CASSGRERGETQYF. The CDR3, as DNA: TGTGCCAGCAGCGGAAGGGAAAGGGGGGAGACCCAGTACTTC. The V gene is TRBV9, the J gene TRBJ2-5, with TRBD1 as a possible D gene (6 bases). CDR3 length equals 14 residues. The V gene's germline CDR1 is SGDLS and CDR2 YYNGEE. Trimming left V 3 bases short and J 5 bases short, with 14 bases between. Full variable domain (outside the CDR3, taken from reference TRBV9 and TRBJ2-5): DSGVTQTPKHLITATGQRVTLRCSPRSGDLSVYWYQQSLDQGLQFLIQYYNGEERAKGNILERFSAQQFPDLHSELNLSSLELGDSALYFCASSGRERGETQYFGPGTRLLVL.

This clone was observed a handful of times. The chain couples TRBV29-1 to TRBJ2-3; either TRBD1 or TRBD2 may fit D (6 bases each). V was clipped by 6 bases and J by 3 bases, with 16 bases between them. There are 14 residues in the CDR3. The V gene's germline CDR1 is SQVTM and CDR2 ANQGSEA. The CDR3: CSVRGGGWTDTQYF. In nucleotides, the CDR3 is TGCAGCGTCCGAGGAGGGGGTTGGACAGATACGCAGTATTTT.

This chain connects TRBV24-1 to TRBJ2-5, with D tentatively TRBD1 (6 bases). Trimming removed 3 bases from V and 5 bases from J, with 12 bases in between. The germline CDR1 and CDR2 sequences are KGHDR and SFDVKD. The CDR3 contains 14 residues. The DNA for the CDR3 is TGTGCCACCAGTGATCCAGGGGAGTGGGAGACCCAGTACTTC. Translating gives CATSDPGEWETQYF.

V gene TRBV6-2 or TRBV6-3 combines with J gene TRBJ1-2; D not resolved. The V gene lost 1 base and the J gene lost 8 bases, with 8 bases spanning the gap. There are 12 residues in the CDR3. Germline V lookup: CDR1 MNHEY, CDR2 SVGEGT. DNA of the CDR3: TGTGCCAGCAGTTACTTCAATTCGGGCTACACCTTC. Protein: CASSYFNSGYTF.

This clone appeared a single time. V is TRBV6-2 or TRBV6-3 and J is TRBJ1-4; D remains ambiguous. With 3 bases removed from V and 8 bases from J, the gap between germline ends came to 10 bases. CDR3 length: 13 amino acids. From germline, CDR1 is MNHEY and CDR2 SVGEGT. CDR3 coding DNA: TGTGCCAGCAGTTATCTTGAGAGGGAAAAACTGTTTTTT. It encodes CASSYLEREKLFF.

The chain has TRBV6-2 or TRBV6-3 and TRBJ1-1, with a tentative D call TRBD1 (5 bases). The germline CDR1 and CDR2 sequences are MNHEY and SVGEGT. CDR3 length equals 13 residues. The V gene lost 6 bases and the J gene lost 6 bases, with 14 bases spanning the gap. CDR3 nucleotides: TGTGCCAGCAGCCTTGGGGGGATGGCTGAAGCTTTCTTT. Protein sequence: CASSLGGMAEAFF.

The V gene is TRBV30, the J gene TRBJ2-7; a possible D gene is TRBD2 (7 bases). CDR1 and CDR2 from the germline V gene are GTSNPN and SVGIG (reference sequence). The CDR3 length is 14 residues. Trimming pared 1 base from V and 2 bases from J, leaving 12 bases between. The CDR3 reads CAWSEGGGPYEQYF. The CDR3 DNA follows: TGTGCCTGGAGTGAAGGGGGAGGGCCCTACGAGCAGTACTTC.

The chain links TRBV3-1 (or the pseudogene TRBV3-2) to TRBJ1-6; D is perhaps TRBD1 (6 bases). V gave up 4 bases and J gave up 7 bases, with 14 bases separating them. Germline V gives CDR1 LGHDT, CDR2 YNNKEL (reference sequence). The CDR3 covers 15 residues. CDR3 in DNA: TGTGCCAGCAGCCTTACTGAGGGGGGAAATTCACCCCTCCACTTT. Translation gives CASSLTEGGNSPLHF.

The J gene is TRBJ1-6, the V gene TRBV27, with unresolved D. V lost 2 bases and J 8 bases, leaving 13 bases between the germline ends. Germline CDR1 reads MNHEY; CDR2 reads SMNVEV (reference sequence). The CDR3 is 15 residues long. CDR3 amino acids: CASSLSPTGDSPLHF. CDR3 DNA: TGTGCCAGCAGTTTAAGTCCAACCGGGGATTCACCCCTCCACTTT.

This chain links TRBV7-3 with TRBJ2-1; 7 nucleotides agree with TRBD2. The CDR3 loop spans 18 amino acids. Per the germline V gene, CDR1 is SGHTA and CDR2 is FQGTGA. Germline trimming cut 5 bases from V and 2 bases from J; bases unmatched to any gene: 15. Here the CDR3 reads CASSATPGAGTTYNEQFF. The CDR3 DNA follows: TGTGCCAGCAGCGCCACTCCCGGAGCGGGGACCACCTACAATGAGCAGTTCTTC.

This sequence joins TRBV18 and TRBJ2-5, with D tentatively TRBD2 (5 bases). Trimming removed 0 bases at V and 5 bases at J, with 10 bases between. The CDR3 consists of 14 residues. The germline gives CDR1 KGHSH, CDR2 LQKENI. CDR3 DNA: TGTGCCAGCTCACCACCGTCCGGGGAGGAGACCCAGTACTTC. Translating it yields CASSPPSGEETQYF.

The V and J genes are TRBV5-1 and TRBJ1-2; D call uncertain. Looked up from germline, CDR1 is SGHRS and CDR2 is YFSETQ. The CDR3 totals 14 residues. V was trimmed by 4 bases and J by 8 bases, leaving 18 bases between them. In DNA, the CDR3 is TGCGCCAGCAGCACCTCGACAACTGCTAAAGGCTACACCTTC. It is translated as CASSTSTTAKGYTF.